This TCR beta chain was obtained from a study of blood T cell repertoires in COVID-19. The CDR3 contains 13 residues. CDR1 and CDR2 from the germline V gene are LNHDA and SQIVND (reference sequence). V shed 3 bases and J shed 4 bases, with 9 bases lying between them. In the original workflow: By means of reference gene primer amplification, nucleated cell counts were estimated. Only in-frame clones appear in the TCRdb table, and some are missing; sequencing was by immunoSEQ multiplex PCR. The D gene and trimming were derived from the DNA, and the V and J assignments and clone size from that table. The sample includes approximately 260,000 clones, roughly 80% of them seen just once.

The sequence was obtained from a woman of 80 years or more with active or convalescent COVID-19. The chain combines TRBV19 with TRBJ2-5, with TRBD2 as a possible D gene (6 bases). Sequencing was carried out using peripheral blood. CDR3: CASSIVGGETQYF. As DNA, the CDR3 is TGTGCCAGTAGTATTGTGGGAGGAGAGACCCAGTACTTC.